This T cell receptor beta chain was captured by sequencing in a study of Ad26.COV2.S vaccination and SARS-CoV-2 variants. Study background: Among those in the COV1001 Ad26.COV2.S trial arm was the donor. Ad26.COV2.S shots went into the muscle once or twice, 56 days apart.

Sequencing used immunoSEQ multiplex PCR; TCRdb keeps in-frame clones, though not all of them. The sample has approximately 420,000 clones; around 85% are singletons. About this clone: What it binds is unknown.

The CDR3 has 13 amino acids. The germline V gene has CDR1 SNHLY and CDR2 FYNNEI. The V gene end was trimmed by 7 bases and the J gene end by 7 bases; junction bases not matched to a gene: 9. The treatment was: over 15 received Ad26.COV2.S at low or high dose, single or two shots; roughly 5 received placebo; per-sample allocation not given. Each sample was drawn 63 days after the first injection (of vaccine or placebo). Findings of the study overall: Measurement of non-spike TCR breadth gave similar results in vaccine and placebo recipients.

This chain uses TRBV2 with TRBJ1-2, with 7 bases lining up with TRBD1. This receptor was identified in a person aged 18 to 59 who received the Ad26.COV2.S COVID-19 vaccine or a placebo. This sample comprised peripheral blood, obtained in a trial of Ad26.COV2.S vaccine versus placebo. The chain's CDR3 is CASTAGGRVGYTF. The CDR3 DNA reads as TGTGCCAGCACGGCAGGGGGGCGGGTTGGCTACACCTTC.